This TCR beta chain originates from a study of blood T cell repertoires in COVID-19. As for the study in general: Sample material is recorded as cDNA or gDNA derived from T cells, B-cell-depleted T cells, or PBMCs.

Germline-derived CDR1 and CDR2 are SEHNR and FQNEAQ (reference sequence). Trimming took 1 base from V and 2 from J, leaving 12 bases between them. The CDR3 has 16 residues. Assay used: immunoSEQ multiplex PCR; TCRdb lists only in-frame clones, some missing. The top ten clones hold around 4% of a sample with 300,000 or so clones, around 81% of them seen once. This receptor was taken from a woman aged 45-59 years with active or convalescent COVID-19. What was sequenced was peripheral blood. This chain links TRBV7-9 with TRBJ2-1, with D possibly being TRBD1 (5 bases). For the CDR3, the DNA is TGTGCCAGCAGCTTAGAAGGGGTCCGACCCTACAATGAGCAGTTCTTC. This codes for CASSLEGVRPYNEQFF. Using reference TRBV7-9 and TRBJ2-1 for the parts outside the CDR3, the full variable domain is DTGVSQNPRHKITKRGQNVTFRCDPISEHNRLYWYRQTLGQGPEFLTYFQNEAQLEKSRLLSDRFSAERPKGSFSTLEIQRTEQGDSAMYLCASSLEGVRPYNEQFFGPGTRLTVL.